This T cell receptor beta chain came from a study of T cells in Graves' hyperthyroidism and ophthalmopathy. Per the germline V gene, CDR1 is SEHNR and CDR2 is FQNEAQ (reference sequence). V was shortened by 7 bases and J by 5 bases, with 21 bases between the two germline ends. CDR3 size: 15 residues. Researchers amplified the TCR beta CDR3 regions from RNA transcripts. Using the HTBI primer set, a first-round RT-PCR was run on the TCR CDR3. TCRdb itself ran the multiplex PCR reads through MiXCR, one entry per CDR3 protein. Of over 350,000 distinct CDR3 sequences listed, approximately 14% are singletons. This clonotype appeared many times.

The source material was blood. This receptor was identified in a man aged 18 to 30 with Graves' ophthalmopathy. The rearrangement uses TRBV7-9 and TRBJ2-7, with D tentatively TRBD2 (6 bases). The CDR3 sequence is CASTILPGGFHEQYF. CDR3 bases: TGTGCCAGCACCATCCTACCCGGGGGTTTCCACGAGCAGTACTTC.